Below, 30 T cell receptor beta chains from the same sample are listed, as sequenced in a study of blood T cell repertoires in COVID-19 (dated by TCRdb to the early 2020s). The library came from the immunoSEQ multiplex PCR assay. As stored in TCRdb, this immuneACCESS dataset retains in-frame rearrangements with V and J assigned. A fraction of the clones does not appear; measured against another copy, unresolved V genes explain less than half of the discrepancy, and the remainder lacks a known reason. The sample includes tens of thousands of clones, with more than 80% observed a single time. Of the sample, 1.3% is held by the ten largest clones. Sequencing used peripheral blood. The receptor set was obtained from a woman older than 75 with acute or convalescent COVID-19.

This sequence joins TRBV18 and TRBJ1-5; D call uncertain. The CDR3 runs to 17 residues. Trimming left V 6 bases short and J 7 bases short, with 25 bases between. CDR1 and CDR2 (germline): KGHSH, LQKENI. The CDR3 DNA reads TGTGCCAGCTCCCTCAACACGAGAACCGGGTCGGAACAGCCCCAGCATTTT. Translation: CASSLNTRTGSEQPQHF.

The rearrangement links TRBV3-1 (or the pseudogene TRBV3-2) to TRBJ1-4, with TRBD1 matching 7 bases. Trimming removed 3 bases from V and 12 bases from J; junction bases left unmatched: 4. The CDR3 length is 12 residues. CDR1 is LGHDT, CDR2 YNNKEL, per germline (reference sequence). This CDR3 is CASSHLDRELFF. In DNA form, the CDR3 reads TGTGCCAGCAGCCACCTCGACAGGGAACTGTTTTTT.

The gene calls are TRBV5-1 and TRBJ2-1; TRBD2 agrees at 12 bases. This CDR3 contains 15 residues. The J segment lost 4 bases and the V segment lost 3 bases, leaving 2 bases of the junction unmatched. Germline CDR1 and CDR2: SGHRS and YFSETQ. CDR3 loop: CASSSGLAGYNEQFF. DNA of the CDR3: TGCGCCAGCAGCTCTGGACTAGCGGGATACAATGAGCAGTTCTTC.

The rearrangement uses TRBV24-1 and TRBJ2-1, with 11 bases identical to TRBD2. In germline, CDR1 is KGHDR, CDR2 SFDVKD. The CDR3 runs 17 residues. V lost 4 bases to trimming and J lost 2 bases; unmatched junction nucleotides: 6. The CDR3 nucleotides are TGTGCCACCAGTGAACGGGGACTAGCGGTTCCCTACAATGAGCAGTTCTTC. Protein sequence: CATSERGLAVPYNEQFF.

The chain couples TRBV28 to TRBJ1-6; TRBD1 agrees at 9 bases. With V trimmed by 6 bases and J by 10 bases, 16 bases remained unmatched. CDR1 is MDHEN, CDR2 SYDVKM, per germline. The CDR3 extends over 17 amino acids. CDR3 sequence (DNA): TGTGCCAGCAGGCTCTCCGGGACAGGGACTTACGACTCACCCCTCCACTTT. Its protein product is CASRLSGTGTYDSPLHF. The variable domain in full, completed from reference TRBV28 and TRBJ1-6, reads DVKVTQSSRYLVKRTGEKVFLECVQDMDHENMFWYRQDPGLGLRLIYFSYDVKMKEKGDIPEGYSVSREKKERFSLILESASTNQTSMYLCASRLSGTGTYDSPLHFGNGTRLTVT.

CDR3 nucleotides: TGTGCCAGCTCACCAATTCAGGAAGGCGGGACTCCCGGGACCTATGGCTACACCTTC. This translates into CASSPIQEGGTPGTYGYTF. This chain links TRBV18 with TRBJ1-2, with D tentatively TRBD1 (5 bases). Germline V gene sequence: CDR1 KGHSH, CDR2 LQKENI. V was cut by 2 bases and J by 4 bases, with 26 bases left in between. The CDR3 has 19 amino acids.

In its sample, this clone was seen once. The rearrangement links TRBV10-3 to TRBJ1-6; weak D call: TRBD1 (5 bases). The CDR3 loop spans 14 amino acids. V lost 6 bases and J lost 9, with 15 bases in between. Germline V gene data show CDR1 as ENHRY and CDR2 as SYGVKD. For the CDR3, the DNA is TGTGCCATCAGGGTGACAGAAGAGTCTTCACCCCTCCACTTT. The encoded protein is CAIRVTEESSPLHF.

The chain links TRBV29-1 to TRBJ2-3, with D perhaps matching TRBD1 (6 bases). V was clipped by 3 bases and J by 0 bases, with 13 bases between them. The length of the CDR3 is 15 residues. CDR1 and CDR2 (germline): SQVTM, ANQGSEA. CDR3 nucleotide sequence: TGCAGCGTTGAGCGGACAGCTCCTAGCACAGATACGCAGTATTTT. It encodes CSVERTAPSTDTQYF.

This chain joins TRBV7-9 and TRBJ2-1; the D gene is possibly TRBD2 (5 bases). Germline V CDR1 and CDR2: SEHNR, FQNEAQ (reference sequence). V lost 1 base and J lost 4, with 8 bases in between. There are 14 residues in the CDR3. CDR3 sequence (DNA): TGTGCCAGCAGCTTAGTGTCGGGGTACAATGAGCAGTTCTTC. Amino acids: CASSLVSGYNEQFF.

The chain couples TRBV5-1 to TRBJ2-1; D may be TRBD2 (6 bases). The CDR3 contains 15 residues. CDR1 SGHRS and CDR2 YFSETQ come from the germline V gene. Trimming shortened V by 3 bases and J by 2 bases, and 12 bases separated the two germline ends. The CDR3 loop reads CASSSRDLAYNEQFF. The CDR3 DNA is TGCGCCAGCAGCTCGAGGGACTTGGCCTACAATGAGCAGTTCTTC.

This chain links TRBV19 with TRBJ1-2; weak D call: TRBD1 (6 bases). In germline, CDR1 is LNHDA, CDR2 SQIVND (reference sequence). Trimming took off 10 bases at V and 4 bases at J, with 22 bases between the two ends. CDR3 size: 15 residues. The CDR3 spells CATTKQLTGLYGYTF. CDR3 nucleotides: TGTGCCACTACCAAACAGCTCACAGGGCTCTATGGCTACACCTTC. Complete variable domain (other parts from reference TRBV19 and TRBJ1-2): DGGITQSPKYLFRKEGQNVTLSCEQNLNHDAMYWYRQDPGQGLRLIYYSQIVNDFQKGDIAEGYSVSREKKESFPLTVTSAQKNPTAFYLCATTKQLTGLYGYTFGSGTRLTVV.

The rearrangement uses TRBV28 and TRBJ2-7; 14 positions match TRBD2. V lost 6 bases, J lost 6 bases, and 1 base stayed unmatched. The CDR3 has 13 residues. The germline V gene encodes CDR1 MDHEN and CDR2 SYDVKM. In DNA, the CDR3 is TGTGCCAGCAGGACTAGCGGGAGGGCCGAGCAGTACTTC. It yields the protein CASRTSGRAEQYF.

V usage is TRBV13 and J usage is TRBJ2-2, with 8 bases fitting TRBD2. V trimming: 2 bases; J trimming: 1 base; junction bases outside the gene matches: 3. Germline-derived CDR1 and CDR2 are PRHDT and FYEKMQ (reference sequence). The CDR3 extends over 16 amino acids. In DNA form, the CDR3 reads TGTGCCAGCAGCTTATACCGGGGGGGGAACACCGGGGAGCTGTTTTTT. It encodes CASSLYRGGNTGELFF.

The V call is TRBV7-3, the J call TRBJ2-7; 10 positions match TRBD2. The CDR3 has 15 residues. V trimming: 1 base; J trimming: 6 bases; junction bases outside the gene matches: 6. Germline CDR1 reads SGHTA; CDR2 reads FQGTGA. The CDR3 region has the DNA TGTGCCAGCAGCTTAAGGCTAGCGGGAGTTAGCGAGCAGTACTTC. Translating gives CASSLRLAGVSEQYF.

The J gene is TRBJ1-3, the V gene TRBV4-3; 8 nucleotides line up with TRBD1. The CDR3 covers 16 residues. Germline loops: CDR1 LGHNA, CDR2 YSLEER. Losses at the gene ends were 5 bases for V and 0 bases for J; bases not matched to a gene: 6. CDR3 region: CASSGGQAFSGNTIYF. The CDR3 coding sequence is TGCGCCAGCAGCGGGGGACAGGCCTTCTCTGGAAACACCATATATTTT.

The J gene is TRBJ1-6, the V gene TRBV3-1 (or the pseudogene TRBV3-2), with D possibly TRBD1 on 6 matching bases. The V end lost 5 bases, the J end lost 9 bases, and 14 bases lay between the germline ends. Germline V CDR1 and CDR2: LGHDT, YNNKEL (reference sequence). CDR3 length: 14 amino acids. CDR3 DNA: TGTGCCAGCAGCAATGGACAGAATTCTTCACCCCTCCACTTT. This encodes CASSNGQNSSPLHF.

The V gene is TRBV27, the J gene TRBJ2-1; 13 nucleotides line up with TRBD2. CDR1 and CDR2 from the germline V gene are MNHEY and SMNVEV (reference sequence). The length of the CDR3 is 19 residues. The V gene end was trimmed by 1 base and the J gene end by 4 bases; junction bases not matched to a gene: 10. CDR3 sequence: CASSLLGLAGVSIYNEQFF. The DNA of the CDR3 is TGTGCCAGCAGTTTATTAGGACTAGCGGGAGTGTCTATTTACAATGAGCAGTTCTTC.

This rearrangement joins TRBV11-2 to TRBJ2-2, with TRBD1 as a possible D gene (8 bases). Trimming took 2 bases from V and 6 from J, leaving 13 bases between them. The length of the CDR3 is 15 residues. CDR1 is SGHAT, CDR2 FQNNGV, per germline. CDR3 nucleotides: TGTGCCAGCAGCTTAATACAGGGGGGGGCCGGGGAGCTGTTTTTT. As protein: CASSLIQGGAGELFF.

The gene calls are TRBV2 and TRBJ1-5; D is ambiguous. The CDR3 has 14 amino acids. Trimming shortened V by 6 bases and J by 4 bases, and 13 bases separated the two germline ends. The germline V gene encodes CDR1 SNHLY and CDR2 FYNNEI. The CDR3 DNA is TGTGCCAGCAGAAGGACTGGGGAGAATCAGCCCCAGCATTTT. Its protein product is CASRRTGENQPQHF.

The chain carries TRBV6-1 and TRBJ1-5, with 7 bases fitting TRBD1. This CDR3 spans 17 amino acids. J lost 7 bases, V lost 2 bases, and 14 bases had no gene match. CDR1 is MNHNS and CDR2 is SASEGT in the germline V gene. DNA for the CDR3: TGTGCCAGCAGTGAACAACTTTCTCACAGGGGAGAACAGCCCCAGCATTTT. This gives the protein CASSEQLSHRGEQPQHF.

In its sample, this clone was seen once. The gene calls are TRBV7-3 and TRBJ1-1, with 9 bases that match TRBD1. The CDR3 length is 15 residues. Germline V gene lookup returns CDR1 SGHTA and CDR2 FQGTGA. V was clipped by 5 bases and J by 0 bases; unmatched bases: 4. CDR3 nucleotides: TGTGCCAGCAGCCCCGGGACAGGGATGAACACTGAAGCTTTCTTT. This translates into CASSPGTGMNTEAFF.

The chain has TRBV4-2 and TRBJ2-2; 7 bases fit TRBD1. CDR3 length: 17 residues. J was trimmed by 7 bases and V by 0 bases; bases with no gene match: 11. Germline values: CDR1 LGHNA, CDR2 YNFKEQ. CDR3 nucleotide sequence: TGTGCCAGCAGCCAAGAATCCCCTCGACAGGGAATCGGGGAGCTGTTTTTT. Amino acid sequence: CASSQESPRQGIGELFF.

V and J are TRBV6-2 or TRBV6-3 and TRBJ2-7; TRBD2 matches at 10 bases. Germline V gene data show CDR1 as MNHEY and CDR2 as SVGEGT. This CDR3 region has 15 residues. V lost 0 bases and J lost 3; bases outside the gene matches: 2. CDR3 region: CASSYSSSGSYEQYF. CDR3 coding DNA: TGTGCCAGCAGTTACTCCTCTAGCGGGAGCTACGAGCAGTACTTC.

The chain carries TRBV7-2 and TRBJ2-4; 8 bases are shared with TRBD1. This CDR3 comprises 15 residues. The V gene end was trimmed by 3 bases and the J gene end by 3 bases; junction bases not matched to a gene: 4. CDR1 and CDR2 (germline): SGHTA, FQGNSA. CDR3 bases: TGTGCCAGCAGCTTGGGACAGGAAAGCAAAAACATTCAGTACTTC. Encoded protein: CASSLGQESKNIQYF. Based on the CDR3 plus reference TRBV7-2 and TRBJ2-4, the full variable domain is GAGVSQSPSNKVTEKGKDVELRCDPISGHTALYWYRQSLGQGLEFLIYFQGNSAPDKSGLPSDRFSAERTGGSVSTLTIQRTQQEDSAVYLCASSLGQESKNIQYFGAGTRLSVL.

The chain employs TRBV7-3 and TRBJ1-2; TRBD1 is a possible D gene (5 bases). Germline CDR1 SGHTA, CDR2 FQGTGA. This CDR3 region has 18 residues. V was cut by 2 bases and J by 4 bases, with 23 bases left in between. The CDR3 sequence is CASSLRWRRGWGSYGYTF. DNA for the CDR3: TGTGCCAGCAGCTTACGTTGGCGCCGGGGGTGGGGGAGCTATGGCTACACCTTC.

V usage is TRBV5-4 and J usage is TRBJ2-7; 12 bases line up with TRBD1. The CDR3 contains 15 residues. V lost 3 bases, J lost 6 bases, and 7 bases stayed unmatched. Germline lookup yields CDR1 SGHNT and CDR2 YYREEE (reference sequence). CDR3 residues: CASSSGDRGLLEQYF. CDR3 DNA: TGTGCCAGCAGCTCGGGGGACAGGGGGCTCCTCGAGCAGTACTTC.

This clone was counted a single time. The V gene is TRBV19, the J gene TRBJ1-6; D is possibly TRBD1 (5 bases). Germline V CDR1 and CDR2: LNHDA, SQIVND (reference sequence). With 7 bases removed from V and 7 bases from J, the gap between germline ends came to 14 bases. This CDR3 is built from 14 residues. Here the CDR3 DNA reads TGTGCCAGTACCCGTCGGGGGGAGAATTCACCCCTCCACTTT. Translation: CASTRRGENSPLHF.

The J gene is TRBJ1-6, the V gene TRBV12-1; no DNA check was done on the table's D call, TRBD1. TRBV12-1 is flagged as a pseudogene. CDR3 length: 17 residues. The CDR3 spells CASSFCLTGGTGSPLHF. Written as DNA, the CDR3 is TGTGCCAGCAGCTTTTGCCTAACAGGGGGCACTGGATCACCCCTCCACTTT.

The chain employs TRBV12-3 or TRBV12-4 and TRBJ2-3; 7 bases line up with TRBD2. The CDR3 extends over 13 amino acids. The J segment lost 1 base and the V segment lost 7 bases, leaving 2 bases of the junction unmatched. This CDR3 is CASTAGGTDTQYF. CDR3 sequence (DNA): TGTGCCAGCACCGCGGGGGGCACAGATACGCAGTATTTT.

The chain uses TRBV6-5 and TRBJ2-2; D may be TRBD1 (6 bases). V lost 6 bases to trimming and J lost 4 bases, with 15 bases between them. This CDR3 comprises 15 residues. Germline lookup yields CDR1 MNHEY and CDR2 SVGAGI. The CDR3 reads CASSHTGTSTGELFF. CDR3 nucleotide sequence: TGTGCCAGCAGCCACACAGGGACAAGCACCGGGGAGCTGTTTTTT.